The 10 T cell receptor beta chains presented below share a single source sample, sequenced in a study of blood T cell repertoires in COVID-19. Generated by immunoSEQ multiplex PCR, the TCRdb table keeps only in-frame clones and is missing some. The sample carries about 180,000 clones, about four fifths recorded once. The sample was peripheral blood. These receptor sequences come from a man in his 70s with active or convalescent COVID-19.

In regard to this clone: At one boundary the junction diverges from the germline segment, which might be a read error. The V call is TRBV7-7, the J call TRBJ2-5; TRBD2 aligns across 7 bases. This CDR3 has 15 amino acids. The V gene's germline CDR1 is SSHAT and CDR2 FNYEAQ (reference sequence). The DNA for the CDR3 is TGTGCTAGCAGCTTAGGCGGCGGGAGAGGAGAGACCCAGTACTTC. Its protein is CASSLGGGRGETQYF.

The genes are TRBV7-9 and TRBJ2-3; TRBD2 matches at 7 bases. Germline values: CDR1 SEHNR, CDR2 FQNEAQ (reference sequence). Losses at the gene ends were 5 bases for V and 5 bases for J; bases not matched to a gene: 10. The CDR3 has 15 amino acids. CDR3 in amino acids: CASSVEAGWGDTQYF. The CDR3, as DNA: TGTGCCAGCAGCGTGGAAGCGGGGTGGGGAGATACGCAGTATTTT.

Points on this clone: Other DNA sequences in this sample translate to the same CDR3. This chain uses TRBV19 with TRBJ1-5, with 7 positions matching TRBD1. J was trimmed by 2 bases and V by 3 bases; bases with no gene match: 1. CDR3 length: 14 amino acids. From germline, CDR1 is LNHDA and CDR2 SQIVND (reference sequence). The CDR3 loop is CASSIQGGNQPQHF. CDR3 bases: TGTGCCAGTAGTATTCAGGGGGGCAATCAGCCCCAGCATTTT.

This clone has just a few counts. The chain couples TRBV19 to TRBJ1-4; perhaps TRBD1 as D (5 bases). Germline-derived CDR1 and CDR2 are LNHDA and SQIVND (reference sequence). The CDR3 sequence is 14 residues long. Trimming left V 4 bases short and J 5 bases short, with 11 bases between. The CDR3 DNA sequence: TGTGCCAGTAGTACAGGGCGGCGGAATGAAAAACTGTTTTTT. Residues: CASSTGRRNEKLFF. Complete variable domain (other parts from reference TRBV19 and TRBJ1-4): DGGITQSPKYLFRKEGQNVTLSCEQNLNHDAMYWYRQDPGQGLRLIYYSQIVNDFQKGDIAEGYSVSREKKESFPLTVTSAQKNPTAFYLCASSTGRRNEKLFFGSGTQLSVL.

This clone was seen only once. V and J are TRBV18 and TRBJ2-3; D is unclear. Trimming took off 3 bases at V and 6 bases at J, with 16 bases between the two ends. This CDR3 comprises 15 residues. Germline CDR1 KGHSH, CDR2 LQKENI. The CDR3 coding sequence is TGTGCCAGCTCACCTTACACTACTGGTATGGATACGCAGTATTTT. This gives the protein CASSPYTTGMDTQYF. Combining the CDR3 with reference TRBV18 and TRBJ2-3 gives the whole variable domain NAGVMQNPRHLVRRRGQEARLRCSPMKGHSHVYWYRQLPEEGLKFMVYLQKENIIDESGMPKERFSAEFPKEGPSILRIQQVVRGDSAAYFCASSPYTTGMDTQYFGPGTRLTVL.

The rearrangement uses TRBV9 and TRBJ2-2; 9 bases line up with TRBD2. V lost 3 bases and J lost 4; bases outside the gene matches: 10. The germline CDR1 and CDR2 sequences are SGDLS and YYNGEE. This CDR3 has 17 amino acids. The CDR3 protein is CASSAQSGRWATGELFF. The CDR3 DNA sequence: TGTGCCAGCAGCGCCCAAAGCGGGAGGTGGGCCACCGGGGAGCTGTTTTTT. Filled out from reference TRBV9 and TRBJ2-2, the complete variable domain reads DSGVTQTPKHLITATGQRVTLRCSPRSGDLSVYWYQQSLDQGLQFLIQYYNGEERAKGNILERFSAQQFPDLHSELNLSSLELGDSALYFCASSAQSGRWATGELFFGEGSRLTVL.

The rearrangement uses TRBV6-5 and TRBJ1-5; D remains unclear. The V and J ends lost 6 bases and 14 bases respectively, with 17 bases between them. The CDR3 has 12 amino acids. In germline, CDR1 is MNHEY, CDR2 SVGAGI. The CDR3 coding sequence is TGTGCCAGCAGGGATGGACTCGAAGGTGAGCATTTT. It translates to CASRDGLEGEHF.

V and J are TRBV6-6 and TRBJ1-5; 7 positions match TRBD1. The V gene's germline CDR1 is MNHNY and CDR2 SVGAGI (reference sequence). CDR3 size: 15 residues. V lost 5 bases to trimming and J lost 5 bases; unmatched junction nucleotides: 9. CDR3 sequence: CASSNRQGRHQPQHF. In nucleotides, the CDR3 is TGTGCCAGCAGTAACAGACAGGGAAGGCATCAGCCCCAGCATTTT.

About this clone itself: At one of its ends the junction is not consistent with the germline gene, which may arise from a read error. The V gene is TRBV5-1, the J gene TRBJ2-7; D may be TRBD1 (9 bases). Germline V gene data show CDR1 as SGHRS and CDR2 as YFSETQ. This CDR3 is 15 amino acids long. This chain's CDR3 is CASSYPREGQGIIHF. In nucleotides, the CDR3 is TGCGCCAGCAGCTATCCCCGGGAGGGACAGGGTATTATTCACTTC.

V gene TRBV19 combines with J gene TRBJ2-1; D possibly corresponds to TRBD1 (6 bases). Trimming removed 1 base from V and 11 bases from J, with 24 bases in between. Germline loops: CDR1 LNHDA, CDR2 SQIVND (reference sequence). There are 17 residues in the CDR3. The CDR3 region has the DNA TGTGCCAGTAGTATAGTGATGGGGGCAGGGCGCCCCTCGAAGCAGTTCTTC. This sequence encodes CASSIVMGAGRPSKQFF.